Each of the 30 T cell receptor beta chains below was sequenced from the same sample in a study of CD8 T cells in ankylosing spondylitis. TCRdb fed the 5' RACE reads into MiXCR, producing one record per CDR3 protein. The sample records approximately 60,000 distinct CDR3 sequences, 6.2% being singletons. Sequencing was carried out using synovial fluid, either unsorted or a sorted T cell fraction (not recorded which). These receptors were taken from a male donor with ankylosing spondylitis.

This chain joins TRBV6-2 or TRBV6-3 and TRBJ2-1; 10 nucleotides agree with TRBD2. This CDR3 comprises 16 residues. V lost 1 base, J lost 2 bases, and 2 bases stayed unmatched. CDR1 and CDR2 from the germline V gene are MNHEY and SVGEGT. The CDR3 sequence: CASSYLAGGPYNEQFF. The CDR3 DNA reads as TGTGCCAGCAGTTACTTAGCGGGGGGACCCTACAATGAGCAGTTCTTC.

This clonotype came up a few times. The chain carries TRBV28 and TRBJ1-5, with D unclear. Trimming left V 6 bases short and J 1 base short, with 13 bases between. The length of the CDR3 is 15 residues. Germline V lookup: CDR1 MDHEN, CDR2 SYDVKM. DNA of the CDR3: TGTGCCAGCAGGGCGGGCGGGAGGAGCAATCAGCCCCAGCATTTT. Translating gives CASRAGGRSNQPQHF.

This clonotype was picked up many times. This chain uses TRBV3-1 with TRBJ1-1; no definite D call. In germline, CDR1 is LGHDT, CDR2 YNNKEL (reference sequence). The CDR3 has 13 amino acids. V dropped 3 bases and J dropped 1 base, with 6 bases sitting between them. DNA for the CDR3: TGTGCCAGCAGCCAGGGAAGGAACACTGAAGCTTTCTTT. This sequence encodes CASSQGRNTEAFF.

The chain recombines TRBV6-5 with TRBJ2-5; perhaps TRBD1 as D (6 bases). CDR1 is MNHEY, CDR2 SVGAGI, per germline. V dropped 0 bases and J dropped 2 bases, with 7 bases sitting between them. The CDR3 is 14 amino acids. The CDR3 region is CASSYSGQQETQYF. The CDR3 DNA follows: TGTGCCAGCAGTTACTCCGGACAGCAAGAGACCCAGTACTTC.

The table lists this clonotype with many counts. The chain carries TRBV7-9 and TRBJ2-2; maybe TRBD2 (5 bases). The CDR3 is 15 amino acids. The ends were cut back, 6 bases at V and 3 bases at J, with 14 bases in the middle. The germline V gene encodes CDR1 SEHNR and CDR2 FQNEAQ (reference sequence). In DNA, the CDR3 is TGTGCCAGCAGACAACTATCGGGATACACCGGGGAGCTGTTTTTT. This encodes CASRQLSGYTGELFF.

Ten or more counts support this clonotype. The rearrangement joins TRBV30 to TRBJ1-4; D gene ambiguous. The CDR3 is made up of 14 amino acids. The germline V gene has CDR1 GTSNPN and CDR2 SVGIG (reference sequence). V gave up 2 bases and J gave up 6 bases, with 13 bases separating them. CDR3 in DNA: TGTGCCTGGAGTTTTCGACCTACGGATGAAAAACTGTTTTTT. Translation gives CAWSFRPTDEKLFF.

V and J are TRBV20-1 and TRBJ2-7; a weak D match, TRBD2 (6 bases). Germline V gives CDR1 DFQATT, CDR2 SNEGSKA (reference sequence). The CDR3 totals 12 residues. CDR3 residues: CSVTGASYEQYF. CDR3 sequence (DNA): TGCAGCGTCACGGGAGCGTCCTACGAGCAGTACTTC.

This clonotype was observed many times. V is TRBV10-3 and J is TRBJ2-1, with a weak D call TRBD1 (6 bases). The CDR3 is 14 residues long. Germline lookup yields CDR1 ENHRY and CDR2 SYGVKD. V lost 10 bases to trimming and J lost 6 bases, with 19 bases between them. The CDR3 loop is CATILGRGRNEQFF. The CDR3 nucleotides are TGTGCCACTATTTTGGGCAGGGGACGCAATGAGCAGTTCTTC.

This clonotype was picked up many times. The rearrangement links TRBV6-2 or TRBV6-3 to TRBJ2-7, with TRBD1 matching over 7 bases. Germline-derived CDR1 and CDR2 are MNHEY and SVGEGT. The CDR3 is 15 residues long. V lost 5 bases and J lost 4; bases outside the gene matches: 11. CDR3 sequence reads: CASSNRQGRRYEQYF. The CDR3 bases are TGTGCCAGCAGTAACCGACAGGGTCGCCGGTACGAGCAGTACTTC.

This clonotype was recorded many times. The gene calls are TRBV20-1 and TRBJ2-3; 7 nucleotides match TRBD2. The CDR3 is made up of 13 amino acids. After removal of 7 bases from V and 3 bases from J, the junction contained 7 bases not matched to a gene. Per germline, CDR1 DFQATT and CDR2 SNEGSKA (reference sequence). The CDR3 bases are TGCAGTGTGGCGGGAGTAGGGACAGATACGCAGTATTTT. This translates into CSVAGVGTDTQYF.

This clonotype has a handful of counts. V and J are TRBV11-2 and TRBJ2-7; tentatively, D is TRBD2 (6 bases). Germline V lookup: CDR1 SGHAT, CDR2 FQNNGV. The CDR3 length is 12 residues. V dropped 11 bases and J dropped 2 bases, with 13 bases sitting between them. This CDR3 reads CAGGDTPYEQYF. The CDR3 nucleotides are TGTGCCGGCGGGGATACTCCCTACGAGCAGTACTTC.

This clonotype was seen ten or more times. J is TRBJ2-5 and V is TRBV29-1, with 11 bases fitting TRBD1. The CDR3 is made up of 13 amino acids. Germline trimming cut 6 bases from V and 7 bases from J; bases unmatched to any gene: 7. From germline, CDR1 is SQVTM and CDR2 ANQGSEA. CDR3 DNA: TGCAGCGTCGCGGGACAGGGGGACGGGACCCAGTACTTC. It codes for CSVAGQGDGTQYF.

Ten or more counts support this clonotype. The chain carries TRBV6-2 or TRBV6-3 and TRBJ2-1; D possibly corresponds to TRBD1 (7 bases). The CDR3 extends over 16 amino acids. The germline V and J ends were trimmed by 8 bases and 6 bases, with 23 bases remaining between them. Germline V gene sequence: CDR1 MNHEY, CDR2 SVGEGT. The CDR3 sequence is CASGQTGRSRSNEQFF. Here the CDR3 DNA reads TGTGCCAGCGGACAGACAGGGAGGTCGCGTTCCAATGAGCAGTTCTTC.

This clonotype appeared a few times. This chain joins TRBV7-3 and TRBJ2-5; 8 bases align to TRBD1. Germline values: CDR1 SGHTA, CDR2 FQGTGA. Trimming at V came to 9 bases and at J to 5 bases, leaving 8 bases not matched to a gene. This CDR3 has 13 residues. The CDR3, as DNA: TGTGCCAGTGGACAGGGAGTCGGGGAGACCCAGTACTTC. This translates into CASGQGVGETQYF.

This clonotype has at least ten counts. This chain connects TRBV7-3 to TRBJ2-1; 7 positions match TRBD2. V shed 0 bases and J 2 bases; nucleotides not matched to a gene: 1. The germline CDR1 and CDR2 sequences are SGHTA and FQGTGA. This CDR3 has 15 residues. The CDR3 here is CASSLTGGTYNEQFF. Written as DNA, the CDR3 is TGTGCCAGCAGCTTAACGGGGGGGACCTACAATGAGCAGTTCTTC. The whole variable domain, filled in from reference TRBV7-3 and TRBJ2-1, reads GAGVSQTPSNKVTEKGKYVELRCDPISGHTALYWYRQSLGQGPEFLIYFQGTGAADDSGLPNDRFFAVRPEGSVSTLKIQRTERGDSAVYLCASSLTGGTYNEQFFGPGTRLTVL.

The chain has TRBV18 and TRBJ2-6; 8 positions match TRBD1. Germline V gives CDR1 KGHSH, CDR2 LQKENI. This CDR3 has 16 amino acids. The ends lost 3 bases at V and 2 bases at J; junction bases unmatched: 3. As DNA, the CDR3 is TGTGCCAGCTCACCTCAGGGGGCGCCTGGGGCCAACGTCCTGACTTTC. This gives the protein CASSPQGAPGANVLTF.

There are many counts of this clonotype. The rearrangement uses TRBV28 and TRBJ1-5; D is undetermined. The CDR3 has 13 residues. Germline lookup yields CDR1 MDHEN and CDR2 SYDVKM. V shed 7 bases and J shed 0 bases, with 7 bases lying between them. CDR3 in amino acids: CASTLDSNQPQHF. The CDR3 bases are TGTGCCAGCACCTTGGATAGCAATCAGCCCCAGCATTTT.

This clonotype has more than one count but fewer than ten. The V call is TRBV6-4, the J call TRBJ2-1; the D is unclear. Germline loops: CDR1 MRHNA, CDR2 SNTAGT. CDR3 length equals 15 residues. V gave up 0 bases and J gave up 0 bases, with 6 bases separating them. The CDR3: CASSDSRGSYNEQFF. The DNA of the CDR3 is TGTGCCAGCAGTGACTCAAGAGGCTCCTACAATGAGCAGTTCTTC.

The sample holds many counts of this clonotype. The chain carries TRBV12-3 or TRBV12-4 and TRBJ1-5; the D gene is possibly TRBD1 (6 bases). The CDR3 totals 15 residues. Trimming cost V 6 bases and J 6 bases, with 18 bases left between them. The CDR3 spells CASRSIGGRGQPQHF. In DNA, the CDR3 is TGTGCCAGCAGATCCATTGGGGGGCGAGGTCAGCCCCAGCATTTT.

The table lists this clonotype with many counts. The V gene is TRBV11-3, the J gene TRBJ2-1; D is unresolved. Deletions cut 5 bases from V and 2 bases from J, with 7 bases between. Germline V CDR1 and CDR2: SGHNT, YENEEA. The CDR3 sequence is 13 residues long. The CDR3 protein is CASSPLPYNEQFF. In DNA form, the CDR3 reads TGTGCCAGCAGCCCACTCCCCTACAATGAGCAGTTCTTC.

This clonotype was seen many times. J is TRBJ2-1 and V is TRBV12-3 or TRBV12-4, with a tentative D call TRBD2 (5 bases). V dropped 8 bases and J dropped 6 bases, with 17 bases sitting between them. The CDR3 runs to 14 residues. CDR3 DNA: TGTGCCAGCGCTGTTTGGGGTCGGGGCAATGAGCAGTTCTTC. Translation gives CASAVWGRGNEQFF.

This clonotype was counted only a few times. CDR3 protein: CASKQAATDTQYF. As DNA, the CDR3 is TGTGCCAGCAAACAGGCAGCCACAGATACGCAGTATTTT. The V call is TRBV27, the J call TRBJ2-3, with TRBD1 as a possible D gene (5 bases). In germline, CDR1 is MNHEY, CDR2 SMNVEV (reference sequence). Trimming removed 7 bases at V and 2 bases at J, with 10 bases between. The CDR3 length is 13 residues.

This clonotype was seen at least ten times. The chain combines TRBV7-3 with TRBJ2-1; the D call may be TRBD1 or TRBD2 (5 bases each). Trimming stripped 5 bases from V and 4 bases from J, with 15 bases between. The CDR3 has 15 amino acids. Germline V gives CDR1 SGHTA, CDR2 FQGTGA. The CDR3 here is CASSPPGRVYNEQFF. DNA of the CDR3: TGTGCCAGCAGCCCGCCGGGGCGGGTGTACAATGAGCAGTTCTTC.

This clonotype was recorded many times. The CDR3 DNA reads as TGTGCCAGCAGCGGGGGGCTGGGGTCTGTCACTGAAGCTTTCTTT. Translating it yields CASSGGLGSVTEAFF. The chain combines TRBV5-5 with TRBJ1-1, with a weak D call TRBD1 (6 bases). CDR1 and CDR2 (germline): SGHKS, YYEKEE (reference sequence). V was cut by 4 bases and J by 4 bases, with 17 bases left in between. The CDR3 covers 15 residues.

This clonotype turned up a few times. The genes are TRBV7-2 and TRBJ1-5; no firm D call. The V and J ends lost 4 bases and 9 bases respectively, with 7 bases between them. The CDR3 is made up of 11 amino acids. Germline V CDR1 and CDR2: SGHTA, FQGNSA. CDR3 sequence: CASSSPGPQHF. The CDR3 bases are TGTGCCAGCAGCTCTCCAGGGCCCCAGCATTTT.

The table lists this clonotype with many counts. This chain uses TRBV5-1 with TRBJ2-3; D is ambiguous. Trimming shortened V by 1 base and J by 0 bases, and 15 bases separated the two germline ends. CDR3 length: 17 residues. The germline CDR1 and CDR2 sequences are SGHRS and YFSETQ. This chain's CDR3 is CASSLWWSGSSTDTQYF. The CDR3 DNA sequence: TGCGCCAGCAGCTTGTGGTGGTCAGGTTCTAGCACAGATACGCAGTATTTT.

The V and J genes are TRBV20-1 and TRBJ2-7; 10 bases are shared with TRBD1. This CDR3 comprises 14 residues. V lost 6 bases and J lost 2; bases outside the gene matches: 7. In germline, CDR1 is DFQATT, CDR2 SNEGSKA (reference sequence). The CDR3 DNA reads as TGCAGTGCCCTGGGAGGGACAGGGGCCTACGAGCAGTACTTC. Amino acid sequence: CSALGGTGAYEQYF.

This clonotype was detected many times. The genes are TRBV28 and TRBJ2-1; TRBD2 is a possible D gene (5 bases). The V end lost 6 bases, the J end lost 3 bases, and 15 bases lay between the germline ends. Per the germline V gene, CDR1 is MDHEN and CDR2 is SYDVKM. This CDR3 spans 15 amino acids. The CDR3 coding sequence is TGTGCCAGCAGCCTCGCGGGCCTCGTCTACAATGAGCAGTTCTTC. Translated, it gives CASSLAGLVYNEQFF.

The sample holds many counts of this clonotype. This chain uses TRBV10-3 with TRBJ2-1; perhaps D is TRBD1 or TRBD2 (5 bases each). The germline CDR1 and CDR2 sequences are ENHRY and SYGVKD. The CDR3 contains 14 residues. V lost 0 bases and J lost 8, with 11 bases in between. Here the CDR3 DNA reads TGTGCCATCAGTGAGTCGGGGGATGTCTATGAGCAGTTCTTC. As protein: CAISESGDVYEQFF.

There are many counts of this clonotype. The rearrangement uses TRBV5-1 and TRBJ2-6; unclear D gene. Germline lookup yields CDR1 SGHRS and CDR2 YFSETQ. The CDR3 sequence is 13 residues long. Trimming took 5 bases from V and 0 from J, leaving 3 bases between them. The DNA of the CDR3 is TGCGCCAGCAGAAGCTCTGGGGCCAACGTCCTGACTTTC. It codes for CASRSSGANVLTF.